The 28 T cell receptor beta chains below were found in one sample sequenced in a study of cytomegalovirus exposure and HLA in healthy donors. The PCR contained 60 Vbeta and 13 Jbeta primers. TCRdb keeps only in-frame clones here, not all; method: immunoSEQ multiplex PCR. This sample has some 160,000 clones, with around four fifths found just once. Material: PBMCs. Source of these receptors: a woman younger than 35 in good health and CMV-seronegative.

In its sample, this clone was seen a few times. V is TRBV11-1 and J is TRBJ2-3; 10 bases are a match to TRBD2. Germline CDR1 SGHAT, CDR2 FQDESV (reference sequence). CDR3 size: 16 residues. The ends lost 1 base at V and 2 bases at J; junction bases unmatched: 3. CDR3 protein: CASSLGTSGYTDTQYF. CDR3 DNA sequence: TGTGCCAGCAGCTTAGGGACTAGCGGCTACACAGATACGCAGTATTTT. The full variable domain, its missing parts supplied by reference TRBV11-1 and TRBJ2-3, is EAEVAQSPRYKITEKSQAVAFWCDPISGHATLYWYRQILGQGPELLVQFQDESVVDDSQLPKDRFSAERLKGVDSTLKIQPAELGDSAMYLCASSLGTSGYTDTQYFGPGTRLTVL.

The chain employs TRBV10-1 and TRBJ2-1; TRBD2 agrees at 10 bases. From germline, CDR1 is WNHNN and CDR2 SYGVQD (reference sequence). Unmatched junction bases numbered 9, after V lost 4 bases and J lost 0 bases. The CDR3 length is 18 residues. The CDR3 region is CASSVGLAGDHSYNEQFF. The CDR3 bases are TGCGCCAGCAGTGTCGGGCTAGCGGGGGACCACTCCTACAATGAGCAGTTCTTC.

This rearrangement joins TRBV7-3 to TRBJ1-1, with 7 bases fitting TRBD1. Germline V CDR1 and CDR2: SGHTA, FQGTGA. After removal of 0 bases from V and 1 base from J, the junction contained 2 bases not matched to a gene. This CDR3 is 15 amino acids long. The CDR3 is CASSLTGQSNTEAFF. The CDR3 DNA sequence: TGTGCCAGCAGCTTAACGGGACAGTCGAACACTGAAGCTTTCTTT. Supplemented by reference TRBV7-3 and TRBJ1-1, the full variable domain reads GAGVSQTPSNKVTEKGKYVELRCDPISGHTALYWYRQSLGQGPEFLIYFQGTGAADDSGLPNDRFFAVRPEGSVSTLKIQRTERGDSAVYLCASSLTGQSNTEAFFGQGTRLTVV.

A note on this clone: The CDR3 carries no conserved terminal phenylalanine or tryptophan, so it likely arises from a read error. V is TRBV27 and J is TRBJ1-1; D perhaps matches TRBD1 (5 bases). Trimming removed 6 bases at V and 3 bases at J, with 14 bases between. The CDR3 length is 14 residues. Germline CDR1 MNHEY, CDR2 SMNVEV (reference sequence). CDR3 coding DNA: TGTGCCAGCAGCCCAACTCTCAGGGACACTGAAGCTTTCTCT. Translating it yields CASSPTLRDTEAFS.

This clone was counted once. The chain has TRBV6-1 and TRBJ1-1, with D possibly being TRBD1 (5 bases). This CDR3 is 15 amino acids long. The V gene's germline CDR1 is MNHNS and CDR2 SASEGT. The V and J ends lost 4 bases and 4 bases respectively, with 16 bases between them. CDR3 sequence (DNA): TGTGCCAGCAGTGGCGCGGAACCCGGGGGCACTGAAGCTTTCTTT. Translation gives CASSGAEPGGTEAFF.

V is TRBV10-3 and J is TRBJ1-6; 7 bases match TRBD1. In germline, CDR1 is ENHRY, CDR2 SYGVKD. Losses at the gene ends were 0 bases for V and 9 bases for J; bases not matched to a gene: 8. The CDR3 sequence is 16 residues long. DNA for the CDR3: TGTGCCATCAGTGAGTCAACCGGGACAGTTAGTTCACCCCTCCACTTT. Amino acids: CAISESTGTVSSPLHF.

The chain joins TRBV5-6 to TRBJ2-3; D uncertain. V shed 5 bases and J shed 1 base, with 11 bases lying between them. Germline-derived CDR1 and CDR2 are SGHDT and YYEEEE. The CDR3 extends over 14 amino acids. In DNA, the CDR3 is TGTGCCAGCAGGGAGTTTATCCGCACAGATACGCAGTATTTT. This translates into CASREFIRTDTQYF.

The chain joins TRBV11-2 to TRBJ2-5; 8 nucleotides align to TRBD2. TRBJ2-7 matches the DNA end more closely, so the J call is doubtful. Germline V lookup: CDR1 SGHAT, CDR2 FQNNGV. This CDR3 spans 18 amino acids. In DNA form, the CDR3 reads TGTGCCAGCAGCCCGAGTGCCAGACAGCGGGGGATCTCCTACGAGCAGTACTTC. Translation gives CASSPSARQRGISYEQYF.

This clone has a single count. V is TRBV5-1 and J is TRBJ2-5, with 7 nucleotides matching TRBD1. The germline V gene has CDR1 SGHRS and CDR2 YFSETQ. The CDR3 totals 16 residues. Trimming cost V 4 bases and J 9 bases; bases outside gene matches: 18. The CDR3 protein is CASSPTRDSLTSAQYF. Written as DNA, the CDR3 is TGCGCCAGCAGCCCCACCCGGGACAGCCTTACGTCGGCCCAGTACTTC. Drawing the rest from reference TRBV5-1 and TRBJ2-5, the complete variable domain is KAGVTQTPRYLIKTRGQQVTLSCSPISGHRSVSWYQQTPGQGLQFLFEYFSETQRNKGNFPGRFSGRQFSNSRSEMNVSTLELGDSALYLCASSPTRDSLTSAQYFGPGTRLLVL.

The genes are TRBV7-8 and TRBJ2-5; 10 bases align to TRBD2. Judging by the DNA end, TRBJ2-7 fits better; the J call may be wrong. Looked up from germline, CDR1 is SGHVS and CDR2 is FQNEAQ. The CDR3 length is 13 residues. The CDR3 DNA is TGTGCCAGCAGCAGGACTAGCGGCTACGAGCAGTACTTC. Encoded protein: CASSRTSGYEQYF.

J is TRBJ2-6 and V is TRBV27; 10 nucleotides match TRBD1. CDR3 length: 19 amino acids. V lost 0 bases and J lost 2; bases outside the gene matches: 7. Germline lookup yields CDR1 MNHEY and CDR2 SMNVEV (reference sequence). Written as DNA, the CDR3 is TGTGCCAGCAGTTTATCCCGCGGGACAGGGGTCCCTGGGGCCAACGTCCTGACTTTC. It is translated as CASSLSRGTGVPGANVLTF.

The chain recombines TRBV7-9 with TRBJ1-5; D is perhaps TRBD1 (6 bases). From germline, CDR1 is SEHNR and CDR2 FQNEAQ (reference sequence). The CDR3 runs 14 residues. Trimming cost V 4 bases and J 3 bases, with 10 bases left between them. CDR3 loop: CASSSYRDNQPQHF. The CDR3 nucleotides are TGTGCCAGCAGCTCGTACAGGGACAATCAGCCCCAGCATTTT.

CDR3 residues: CASSLEQGFGTGELFF. The CDR3 DNA sequence: TGTGCCAGCAGCTTAGAGCAGGGGTTCGGAACCGGGGAGCTGTTTTTT. The chain employs TRBV5-6 and TRBJ2-2; D perhaps matches TRBD1 (6 bases). The CDR3 consists of 16 residues. Germline V gene lookup returns CDR1 SGHDT and CDR2 YYEEEE. The ends were cut back, 2 bases at V and 5 bases at J, with 16 bases in the middle.

The chain recombines TRBV9 with TRBJ2-5; TRBD2 aligns across 8 bases. The DNA end lines up better with TRBJ2-7; the J call may be wrong. The germline V gene has CDR1 SGDLS and CDR2 YYNGEE. This CDR3 has 15 residues. CDR3 DNA sequence: TGTGCCAGCAGCGTCGGGGGGGGGAACTCCTACGAGCAGTACTTC. Residues: CASSVGGGNSYEQYF.

This chain joins TRBV27 and TRBJ2-7; 7 bases fit TRBD1. This CDR3 contains 14 residues. V was clipped by 0 bases and J by 4 bases; unmatched bases: 3. Germline V gene sequence: CDR1 MNHEY, CDR2 SMNVEV (reference sequence). Written as DNA, the CDR3 is TGTGCCAGCAGTTTATCAGGGGGCGGTTACGAGCAGTACTTC. Protein sequence: CASSLSGGGYEQYF.

This sequence joins TRBV5-6 and TRBJ1-2; D not resolved. Germline values: CDR1 SGHDT, CDR2 YYEEEE. This CDR3 spans 12 amino acids. V lost 0 bases, J lost 6 bases, and 6 bases lay in between. The CDR3 loop reads CASSLAGNGYTF. The CDR3 DNA sequence: TGTGCCAGCAGCTTGGCGGGTAATGGCTACACCTTC. Together with reference TRBV5-6 and TRBJ1-2, the CDR3 gives the full variable domain: DAGVTQSPTHLIKTRGQQVTLRCSPKSGHDTVSWYQQALGQGPQFIFQYYEEEERQRGNFPDRFSGHQFPNYSSELNVNALLLGDSALYLCASSLAGNGYTFGSGTRLTVV.

This chain connects TRBV9 to TRBJ2-5, with a weak D call TRBD1 (5 bases). V gave up 4 bases and J gave up 0 bases, with 10 bases separating them. CDR1 SGDLS and CDR2 YYNGEE come from the germline V gene. The CDR3 loop spans 14 amino acids. The CDR3 loop reads CASSRTGNQETQYF. CDR3 DNA sequence: TGTGCCAGCAGCAGAACAGGCAACCAAGAGACCCAGTACTTC.

The chain links TRBV7-6 to TRBJ1-4; D is undetermined. Trimming removed 1 base from V and 4 bases from J, with 10 bases in between. In germline, CDR1 is SGHVS, CDR2 FNYEAQ. The CDR3 is 15 residues long. The CDR3 loop is CASSLGYSHNEKLFF. The DNA of the CDR3 is TGTGCCAGCAGCTTAGGCTACAGCCATAATGAAAAACTGTTTTTT.

The J gene is TRBJ2-3, the V gene TRBV11-1, with TRBD1 identical over 7 bases. V lost 3 bases to trimming and J lost 2 bases; unmatched junction nucleotides: 5. CDR1 and CDR2 (germline): SGHAT, FQDESV (reference sequence). There are 15 residues in the CDR3. In nucleotides, the CDR3 is TGTGCCAGCAGCTTCAGGGGGTTCCCCACAGATACGCAGTATTTT. This sequence encodes CASSFRGFPTDTQYF.

J is TRBJ2-5 and V is TRBV10-2; 10 bases are a match to TRBD1. The J call is uncertain, as TRBJ2-7 better fits the DNA end. The length of the CDR3 is 14 residues. The germline V gene encodes CDR1 WSHSY and CDR2 SAAADI. CDR3 sequence reads: CASSVRTGGYEQYF. CDR3 in DNA: TGCGCCAGCAGTGTTAGGACAGGGGGCTACGAGCAGTACTTC.

There are a few counts of this clone. The rearrangement joins TRBV30 to TRBJ2-1, with D maybe TRBD2 (5 bases). Germline V CDR1 and CDR2: GTSNPN, SVGIG (reference sequence). V lost 2 bases and J lost 7, with 9 bases in between. The CDR3 totals 12 residues. The DNA for the CDR3 is TGTGCCTGGAGTAAGAGGGTTAATGAGCAGTTCTTC. Amino acid sequence: CAWSKRVNEQFF.

This clone was detected once. The V gene is TRBV6-5, the J gene TRBJ2-7; D is perhaps TRBD1 (6 bases). CDR3 size: 14 residues. The germline V and J ends were trimmed by 7 bases and 6 bases, with 19 bases remaining between them. Germline-derived CDR1 and CDR2 are MNHEY and SVGAGI. This CDR3 reads CASTERIQGPEQYF. In nucleotides, the CDR3 is TGTGCCAGCACCGAAAGGATACAGGGCCCCGAGCAGTACTTC.

This sequence joins TRBV5-5 and TRBJ1-2, with a tentative D call TRBD1 (5 bases). The CDR3 has 13 residues. Trimming shortened V by 7 bases and J by 4 bases, and 14 bases separated the two germline ends. From germline, CDR1 is SGHKS and CDR2 YYEKEE (reference sequence). DNA of the CDR3: TGTGCCAGCGCTACCGGGGGTGCCTATGGCTACACCTTC. Encoded protein: CASATGGAYGYTF.

The chain uses TRBV11-2 and TRBJ2-2; 7 bases align to TRBD1. J was trimmed by 2 bases and V by 5 bases; bases with no gene match: 5. This CDR3 has 15 amino acids. Germline CDR1 SGHAT, CDR2 FQNNGV. In nucleotides, the CDR3 is TGTGCCAGCAGCCCTCGACAGGGAAACACCGGGGAGCTGTTTTTT. Its translation: CASSPRQGNTGELFF.

The chain combines TRBV13 with TRBJ1-6, with a possible D match to TRBD1 (5 bases). The germline CDR1 and CDR2 sequences are PRHDT and FYEKMQ (reference sequence). The CDR3 length is 16 residues. V gave up 2 bases and J gave up 6 bases, with 14 bases separating them. CDR3 loop: CASSLRRGLSNSPLHF. CDR3 in DNA: TGTGCCAGCAGCTTAAGGAGGGGTCTTTCTAATTCACCCCTCCACTTT.

This chain uses TRBV5-1 with TRBJ1-2, with 7 bases identical to TRBD1. CDR1 SGHRS and CDR2 YFSETQ come from the germline V gene. This CDR3 region has 17 residues. V lost 4 bases, J lost 1 base, and 13 bases stayed unmatched. The CDR3 loop is CASSREVTGVGNYGYTF. The DNA for the CDR3 is TGCGCCAGCAGCCGAGAAGTTACAGGGGTCGGTAACTATGGCTACACCTTC. Together with reference TRBV5-1 and TRBJ1-2, the CDR3 gives the full variable domain: KAGVTQTPRYLIKTRGQQVTLSCSPISGHRSVSWYQQTPGQGLQFLFEYFSETQRNKGNFPGRFSGRQFSNSRSEMNVSTLELGDSALYLCASSREVTGVGNYGYTFGSGTRLTVV.

The V call is TRBV6-1, the J call TRBJ2-1, with D perhaps TRBD2 (7 bases). The CDR3 sequence is 15 residues long. Germline CDR1 reads MNHNS; CDR2 reads SASEGT. V was trimmed by 6 bases and J by 9 bases, leaving 21 bases between them. CDR3 nucleotides: TGTGCCAGCAGGCCACTAATGGGGGGGGCAAGTGAGCAGTTCTTC. Protein product: CASRPLMGGASEQFF.

The chain has TRBV27 and TRBJ1-1, with TRBD1 matching over 7 bases. The germline CDR1 and CDR2 sequences are MNHEY and SMNVEV (reference sequence). V trimming: 6 bases; J trimming: 7 bases; junction bases outside the gene matches: 17. The CDR3 covers 16 residues. The CDR3 spells CASREYYRDRKFEAFF. Here the CDR3 DNA reads TGTGCCAGCAGGGAATACTACCGGGACAGAAAATTTGAAGCTTTCTTT.